These 8 T cell receptor beta chains were sequenced from one sample in a study of radiotherapy plus CTLA-4 blockade in lung cancer. Libraries were prepared by immunoSEQ multiplex PCR; TCRdb keeps only in-frame clonotypes and omits some of them. This sample has under 100,000 clones, with around 83% found just once. The starting material was peripheral blood, obtained from a patient treated with radiotherapy plus ipilimumab. The receptors stem from a human donor with non-small cell lung cancer that progressed on radiotherapy plus ipilimumab.

A remark on this clone: The same CDR3 also results from other DNA sequences found in this sample. The chain recombines TRBV19 with TRBJ1-5; TRBD1 might be the D (6 bases). The CDR3 totals 16 residues. Trimming cost V 5 bases and J 4 bases, with 18 bases left between them. Germline lookup yields CDR1 LNHDA and CDR2 SQIVND (reference sequence). The CDR3 here is CASSALRQELNQPQHF. CDR3 nucleotide sequence: TGTGCCAGTAGTGCCCTCCGACAGGAGCTAAATCAGCCCCAGCATTTT.

This clone has a single count. Sequence at one end of the junction differs from germline and may be a read error. V usage is TRBV11-3 and J usage is TRBJ2-5; perhaps D is TRBD1 or TRBD2 (5 bases each). The length of the CDR3 is 12 residues. CDR1 and CDR2 from the germline V gene are SGHNT and YENEEA. The CDR3 spells CASSLEGTPRDF. CDR3 coding DNA: TGTGCCAGCAGCTTAGAAGGGACCCCCAGGGACTTC.

The table lists this clone with a few counts. This chain joins TRBV20-1 and TRBJ2-1; no definite D call. CDR3 size: 11 residues. Per germline, CDR1 DFQATT and CDR2 SNEGSKA (reference sequence). The V end lost 6 bases, the J end lost 15 bases, and 18 bases lay between the germline ends. Written as DNA, the CDR3 is TGCAGTGCCCAGGTCACCCCCAGCTGGTTCTTC. This translates into CSAQVTPSWFF.

The V gene is TRBV5-1, the J gene TRBJ2-2; TRBD2 agrees at 13 bases. The V and J ends lost 4 bases and 6 bases, in that order; junction bases with no gene match: 3. Germline loops: CDR1 SGHRS, CDR2 YFSETQ. This CDR3 spans 15 amino acids. The CDR3 DNA is TGCGCCAGCAGCGCCGGACTAGCGGGGGCCGGGGAGCTGTTTTTT. Encoded protein: CASSAGLAGAGELFF.

The chain has TRBV4-1 and TRBJ2-3; 8 bases match TRBD2. This CDR3 contains 15 residues. CDR1 MGHRA and CDR2 YSYEKL come from the germline V gene. V was clipped by 0 bases and J by 6 bases; unmatched bases: 5. The chain's CDR3 is CASSQDPGGRDTQYF. CDR3 sequence (DNA): TGCGCCAGCAGCCAAGATCCTGGCGGGAGGGATACGCAGTATTTT.

The chain has TRBV5-4 and TRBJ1-5, with a possible D match to TRBD1 (6 bases). CDR1 is SGHNT and CDR2 is YYREEE in the germline V gene (reference sequence). The ends were cut back, 4 bases at V and 1 base at J, with 18 bases in the middle. CDR3 length equals 17 residues. CDR3 DNA: TGTGCCAGCAGCACGGGGGGGGCGATATCGAGCAATCAGCCCCAGCATTTT. As protein: CASSTGGAISSNQPQHF.

The V and J genes are TRBV29-1 and TRBJ1-2; 8 bases fit TRBD1. The germline CDR1 and CDR2 sequences are SQVTM and ANQGSEA. This CDR3 region has 17 residues. Germline trimming cut 1 base from V and 3 bases from J; bases unmatched to any gene: 13. The CDR3 protein is CSVEGGAGGARDYGYTF. The CDR3 bases are TGCAGCGTTGAAGGGGGGGCAGGGGGCGCAAGAGACTATGGCTACACCTTC.

The V call is TRBV29-1, the J call TRBJ1-4, with D tentatively TRBD1 (5 bases). The CDR3 loop spans 15 amino acids. V was shortened by 8 bases and J by 7 bases, with 23 bases between the two germline ends. CDR1 is SQVTM, CDR2 ANQGSEA, per germline. The CDR3 DNA reads as TGCAGCCCATCTTTGCTTAGGGGCGGGGGTGAAAAACTGTTTTTT. Its protein product is CSPSLLRGGGEKLFF.